A single sample gave rise to the 32 T cell receptor beta chains below, sequenced in a study of PD-1 blockade in mismatch repair-deficient tumors. Using immunoSEQ multiplex PCR, the repertoire was profiled, and TCRdb retains in-frame clones only, with some absent. The data show roughly 130,000 clones, more than 70% seen once. The sequences come from peripheral blood, collected about 17 months after starting pembrolizumab. All receptors derive from an adult with mismatch repair-deficient cancer.

The chain couples TRBV28 to TRBJ1-1; possible D gene TRBD1, 5 bases. Germline loops: CDR1 MDHEN, CDR2 SYDVKM. Trimming removed 6 bases from V and 2 bases from J, with 13 bases in between. The CDR3 contains 14 residues. The CDR3 sequence is CASSVQGANTEAFF. The CDR3 DNA reads TGTGCCAGCAGCGTTCAGGGCGCTAACACTGAAGCTTTCTTT.

This rearrangement joins TRBV28 to TRBJ1-1; no reliable D call. CDR3 length: 16 residues. V was clipped by 0 bases and J by 3 bases, with 14 bases between them. CDR1 MDHEN and CDR2 SYDVKM come from the germline V gene. The CDR3 protein is CASSLWDPRRDTEAFF. The CDR3 region has the DNA TGTGCCAGCAGTTTATGGGACCCCAGGAGGGACACTGAAGCTTTCTTT.

This chain links TRBV19 with TRBJ1-1; no definite D call. CDR1 LNHDA and CDR2 SQIVND come from the germline V gene (reference sequence). V was trimmed by 10 bases and J by 5 bases, leaving 20 bases between them. The CDR3 is made up of 14 amino acids. The CDR3: CATSVTSFGTEAFF. CDR3 DNA: TGTGCCACCTCGGTGACAAGTTTCGGGACTGAAGCTTTCTTT. The full variable domain, its missing parts supplied by reference TRBV19 and TRBJ1-1, is DGGITQSPKYLFRKEGQNVTLSCEQNLNHDAMYWYRQDPGQGLRLIYYSQIVNDFQKGDIAEGYSVSREKKESFPLTVTSAQKNPTAFYLCATSVTSFGTEAFFGQGTRLTVV.

This chain joins TRBV4-2 and TRBJ2-1; TRBD2 agrees at 8 bases. CDR1 is LGHNA and CDR2 is YNFKEQ in the germline V gene. The CDR3 extends over 16 amino acids. The junction had 4 bases not matched to a gene; V was cut back by 0 bases and J by 3 bases. The CDR3 nucleotides are TGTGCCAGCAGCCAAGAAGGCACTAGCGGCTACAATGAGCAGTTCTTC. Amino acids: CASSQEGTSGYNEQFF.

This clone was observed a single time. The genes are TRBV6-5 and TRBJ2-7; D is unresolved. Between the trimmed V and J ends, which lost 0 bases and 1 base, there was a span of 10 bases. Germline V gives CDR1 MNHEY, CDR2 SVGAGI. The CDR3 runs 15 residues. The CDR3 here is CASSYSSSRSYEQYF. CDR3 coding DNA: TGTGCCAGCAGTTACTCGAGTAGCCGATCCTACGAGCAGTACTTC.

This rearrangement joins TRBV28 to TRBJ2-7; tentative D call: TRBD2 (7 bases). Trimming pared 4 bases from V and 3 bases from J, leaving 13 bases between. CDR1 and CDR2 from the germline V gene are MDHEN and SYDVKM. The CDR3 contains 14 residues. CDR3 sequence: CASSSWGGIYEQYF. CDR3 coding DNA: TGTGCCAGCAGTTCCTGGGGGGGCATCTACGAGCAGTACTTC.

There are a few counts of this clone. The J gene is TRBJ1-5, the V gene TRBV7-2; D gene ambiguous. Trimming stripped 1 base from V and 5 bases from J, with 12 bases between. CDR1 SGHTA and CDR2 FQGNSA come from the germline V gene. CDR3 size: 15 residues. CDR3 nucleotide sequence: TGTGCCAGCAGCTTAGAGGCCAGCAACTATCAGCCCCAGCATTTT. Translating gives CASSLEASNYQPQHF.

Here the CDR3 reads CASSTYDNEQFF. The DNA of the CDR3 is TGTGCCAGCAGCACGTACGACAATGAGCAGTTCTTC. The chain links TRBV5-6 to TRBJ2-1; no clear D gene. Germline V gene sequence: CDR1 SGHDT, CDR2 YYEEEE. Trimming left V 4 bases short and J 5 bases short, with 7 bases between. This CDR3 has 12 amino acids.

V usage is TRBV5-4 and J usage is TRBJ2-5; no clear D. Germline V lookup: CDR1 SGHNT, CDR2 YYREEE (reference sequence). V lost 4 bases to trimming and J lost 2 bases, with 12 bases between them. The CDR3 loop spans 14 amino acids. The CDR3 is CASSMEGRQETQYF. CDR3 DNA: TGTGCCAGCAGCATGGAAGGAAGGCAAGAGACCCAGTACTTC. Full variable domain (rest looked up from reference TRBV5-4 and TRBJ2-5): ETGVTQSPTHLIKTRGQQVTLRCSSQSGHNTVSWYQQALGQGPQFIFQYYREEENGRGNFPPRFSGLQFPNYSSELNVNALELDDSALYLCASSMEGRQETQYFGPGTRLLVL.

This clone was found a few times. This chain uses TRBV30 with TRBJ2-7; D ambiguous. The V gene lost 0 bases and the J gene lost 2 bases, with 8 bases spanning the gap. Germline CDR1 and CDR2: GTSNPN and SVGIG (reference sequence). The CDR3 has 13 amino acids. The CDR3 spells CAWSVGFTYEQYF. The CDR3 DNA sequence: TGTGCCTGGAGTGTAGGTTTTACCTACGAGCAGTACTTC.

The CDR3 region has the DNA TGTGCCAGCAGCGGGACAAGGACTCAGCCCCAGCATTTT. The encoded protein is CASSGTRTQPQHF. The gene calls are TRBV7-8 and TRBJ1-5, with D possibly TRBD1 on 6 matching bases. CDR1 is SGHVS and CDR2 is FQNEAQ in the germline V gene. Between the trimmed V and J ends, which lost 5 bases and 6 bases, there was a span of 11 bases. This CDR3 region has 13 residues.

As regards this clone: The sample has other DNA sequences that encode this CDR3 too. The chain uses TRBV6-1 and TRBJ2-7; 10 bases line up with TRBD1. CDR3 length equals 14 residues. Germline loops: CDR1 MNHNS, CDR2 SASEGT. J was trimmed by 2 bases and V by 4 bases; bases with no gene match: 2. DNA for the CDR3: TGTGCCAGCAGTGCCGGGACAGGGGCCTACGAGCAGTACTTC. Its translation: CASSAGTGAYEQYF.

Written as DNA, the CDR3 is TGTGCCAGCAGCGTTGTCAGGGGGCTAGGAAACACCATATATTTT. Translation: CASSVVRGLGNTIYF. The gene calls are TRBV7-9 and TRBJ1-3; 8 bases agree with TRBD1. The CDR3 sequence is 15 residues long. V lost 5 bases, J lost 4 bases, and 7 bases stayed unmatched. Per the germline V gene, CDR1 is SEHNR and CDR2 is FQNEAQ (reference sequence). The full variable domain, completed using reference TRBV7-9 and TRBJ1-3, is DTGVSQNPRHKITKRGQNVTFRCDPISEHNRLYWYRQTLGQGPEFLTYFQNEAQLEKSRLLSDRFSAERPKGSFSTLEIQRTEQGDSAMYLCASSVVRGLGNTIYFGEGSWLTVV.

This sequence joins TRBV4-2 and TRBJ2-7; tentatively, D is TRBD1 (5 bases). The germline V gene encodes CDR1 LGHNA and CDR2 YNFKEQ. Trimming removed 3 bases from V and 2 bases from J, with 14 bases in between. The CDR3 covers 15 residues. Written as DNA, the CDR3 is TGTGCCAGCAGCCACCGGGCCTCAGGGACCTACGAGCAGTACTTC. Amino acid sequence: CASSHRASGTYEQYF.

The J gene is TRBJ2-1, the V gene TRBV27; 8 positions match TRBD2. Per the germline V gene, CDR1 is MNHEY and CDR2 is SMNVEV (reference sequence). V gave up 2 bases and J gave up 3 bases; unmatched junction bases: 6. This CDR3 has 16 amino acids. CDR3 nucleotides: TGTGCCAGCAGTTTAGCCGGGAGGGCCTTCTACAATGAGCAGTTCTTC. Protein: CASSLAGRAFYNEQFF.

The rearrangement joins TRBV6-6 to TRBJ2-3; D is unresolved. The V and J ends lost 5 bases and 1 base respectively, with 10 bases between them. The CDR3 covers 14 residues. From germline, CDR1 is MNHNY and CDR2 SVGAGI (reference sequence). The CDR3 DNA reads TGTGCCAGCAGTGTAGGGCAGGGCACAGATACGCAGTATTTT. Translation: CASSVGQGTDTQYF.

The chain links TRBV30 to TRBJ2-5, with 7 bases lining up with TRBD2. The length of the CDR3 is 17 residues. V lost 1 base and J lost 5; bases outside the gene matches: 16. CDR1 is GTSNPN, CDR2 SVGIG, per germline (reference sequence). The CDR3 sequence: CAWSDPVGRGSWETQYF. CDR3 sequence (DNA): TGTGCCTGGAGTGACCCGGTTGGGCGGGGGTCATGGGAGACCCAGTACTTC. The full variable domain, rest sourced from reference TRBV30 and TRBJ2-5, is SQTIHQWPATLVQPVGSPLSLECTVEGTSNPNLYWYRQAAGRGLQLLFYSVGIGQISSEVPQNLSASRPQDRQFILSSKKLLLSDSGFYLCAWSDPVGRGSWETQYFGPGTRLLVL.

The chain is built from TRBV5-1 and TRBJ2-3; D perhaps matches TRBD2 (5 bases). Germline V gives CDR1 SGHRS, CDR2 YFSETQ. V was shortened by 1 base and J by 6 bases, with 15 bases between the two germline ends. The CDR3 is made up of 15 amino acids. CDR3 in amino acids: CASSLFTAGEDTQYF. CDR3 bases: TGCGCCAGCAGCTTGTTCACCGCGGGCGAGGATACGCAGTATTTT.

CDR3 in amino acids: CASSPNPVLVEAFF. The CDR3 DNA reads as TGTGCCAGCAGCCCCAATCCGGTGTTAGTTGAAGCTTTCTTT. This sequence joins TRBV7-8 and TRBJ1-1; D unclear. V lost 5 bases, J lost 7 bases, and 17 bases lay in between. The CDR3 totals 14 residues. The germline V gene has CDR1 SGHVS and CDR2 FQNEAQ.

This clone has a handful of counts. The rearrangement uses TRBV7-9 and TRBJ1-2; D remains ambiguous. V gave up 1 base and J gave up 4 bases, with 4 bases separating them. CDR1 and CDR2 (germline): SEHNR, FQNEAQ (reference sequence). This CDR3 region has 12 residues. The CDR3, as DNA: TGTGCCAGCAGCTTAGACAGCTATGGCTACACCTTC. Translation gives CASSLDSYGYTF.

This clone was counted once. The genes are TRBV7-9 and TRBJ2-1; 10 bases are shared with TRBD2. Germline V gene data show CDR1 as SEHNR and CDR2 as FQNEAQ (reference sequence). The CDR3 is made up of 18 amino acids. Trimming took 5 bases from V and 3 from J; bases not matched to a gene: 13. The CDR3 here is CASSPKLRLAGLYNEQFF. CDR3 DNA sequence: TGTGCCAGCAGCCCAAAACTGAGACTAGCGGGCCTCTACAATGAGCAGTTCTTC. Full variable domain (remainder filled in from reference TRBV7-9 and TRBJ2-1): DTGVSQNPRHKITKRGQNVTFRCDPISEHNRLYWYRQTLGQGPEFLTYFQNEAQLEKSRLLSDRFSAERPKGSFSTLEIQRTEQGDSAMYLCASSPKLRLAGLYNEQFFGPGTRLTVL.

This clone has only one observation. The rearrangement joins TRBV4-2 to TRBJ2-1; D not resolved. CDR1 is LGHNA and CDR2 is YNFKEQ in the germline V gene. The CDR3 is 11 amino acids. V dropped 7 bases and J dropped 5 bases, with 6 bases sitting between them. CDR3 coding DNA: TGTGCCAGCACCTTCGACAATGAGCAGTTCTTC. Translation: CASTFDNEQFF.

This sequence joins TRBV7-9 and TRBJ2-1; 8 bases map to TRBD2. The germline CDR1 and CDR2 sequences are SEHNR and FQNEAQ (reference sequence). The CDR3 is 15 residues long. V dropped 2 bases and J dropped 10; count of bases not matched to a gene: 10. The CDR3 coding sequence is TGTGCCAGCAGCTTACGGAGCGGGAGAAGCAACGAGCAGTTCTTC. As protein: CASSLRSGRSNEQFF.

The gene calls are TRBV21-1 and TRBJ1-1; TRBD1 reflects the table's D call only, with no check against the DNA. TRBV21-1 is given as a pseudogene. The CDR3 totals 18 residues. The CDR3 spells CARGEDRDKVKWVTEAFF. The DNA for the CDR3 is TGTGCCAGGGGGGAAGACCGGGACAAGGTTAAATGGGTAACTGAAGCTTTCTTT.

This chain joins TRBV11-1 and TRBJ2-1; the match to TRBD2 covers 7 bases. The CDR3 loop spans 16 amino acids. Trimming at V came to 6 bases and at J to 4 bases, leaving 12 bases not matched to a gene. Germline V gene lookup returns CDR1 SGHAT and CDR2 FQDESV (reference sequence). This CDR3 is CASRYRAPSGYNEQFF. CDR3 DNA: TGTGCCAGCAGATACCGGGCCCCTAGCGGATACAATGAGCAGTTCTTC.

Concerning this clone itself: This specimen includes other DNA sequences encoding the same CDR3. This rearrangement joins TRBV27 to TRBJ2-1, with TRBD2 matching 7 bases. Trimming cost V 3 bases and J 6 bases; bases outside gene matches: 5. The CDR3 sequence is 14 residues long. CDR1 is MNHEY and CDR2 is SMNVEV in the germline V gene (reference sequence). CDR3 amino acids: CASSFGGRGNEQFF. Here the CDR3 DNA reads TGTGCCAGCAGTTTCGGCGGGAGAGGCAATGAGCAGTTCTTC.

The chain is built from TRBV19 and TRBJ2-5; 12 nucleotides match TRBD1. The length of the CDR3 is 15 residues. Germline CDR1 LNHDA, CDR2 SQIVND (reference sequence). With V trimmed by 5 bases and J by 5 bases, 6 bases remained unmatched. CDR3 in amino acids: CASSRDRGRRETQYF. CDR3 coding DNA: TGTGCCAGTAGTCGGGACAGGGGGCGCCGTGAGACCCAGTACTTC.

The chain recombines TRBV6-5 with TRBJ1-2; 7 nucleotides match TRBD1. The trim removed 6 bases at V and 4 bases at J, leaving 8 bases unmatched. This CDR3 is 14 amino acids long. Germline loops: CDR1 MNHEY, CDR2 SVGAGI. The CDR3 region is CASSLTRTGYGYTF. For the CDR3, the DNA is TGTGCCAGCAGCCTCACCCGGACAGGCTATGGCTACACCTTC.

The chain carries TRBV6-1 and TRBJ1-5; D unclear. V was cut by 4 bases and J by 6 bases, with 10 bases left in between. Germline V gene lookup returns CDR1 MNHNS and CDR2 SASEGT. The length of the CDR3 is 13 residues. CDR3 DNA sequence: TGTGCCAGCAGTGGCACGAGGGCTCAGCCCCAGCATTTT. Translated: CASSGTRAQPQHF.

This sequence joins TRBV7-9 and TRBJ2-5; D is unclear. The CDR3 runs 14 residues. Germline V gene sequence: CDR1 SEHNR, CDR2 FQNEAQ (reference sequence). Trimming removed 3 bases at V and 1 base at J, with 9 bases between. CDR3 sequence (DNA): TGTGCCAGCAGCTTCGAACAGCGCCAAGAGACCCAGTACTTC. The encoded protein is CASSFEQRQETQYF.

The chain has TRBV5-4 and TRBJ2-3, with 12 bases fitting TRBD2. The CDR3 has 16 residues. V was pared by 4 bases and J by 2 bases, with 5 bases of the junction left unmatched. CDR1 and CDR2 (germline): SGHNT, YYREEE (reference sequence). The CDR3 DNA follows: TGTGCCAGCAGCCAAGGACTAGCGGGAATCACAGATACGCAGTATTTT. Its translation: CASSQGLAGITDTQYF. The variable domain in full, with the rest retrieved from reference TRBV5-4 and TRBJ2-3, is ETGVTQSPTHLIKTRGQQVTLRCSSQSGHNTVSWYQQALGQGPQFIFQYYREEENGRGNFPPRFSGLQFPNYSSELNVNALELDDSALYLCASSQGLAGITDTQYFGPGTRLTVL.

The chain employs TRBV7-9 and TRBJ2-7, with 10 bases matching TRBD1. The germline gives CDR1 SEHNR, CDR2 FQNEAQ (reference sequence). CDR3 length equals 14 residues. V trimming: 3 bases; J trimming: 5 bases; junction bases outside the gene matches: 4. The CDR3 spells CASSLGTGVNEQYF. In DNA, the CDR3 is TGTGCCAGCAGCTTGGGGACAGGGGTGAACGAGCAGTACTTC.